This passage covers 26 T cell receptor beta chains from one sample sequenced in a study of T cell responses to AZD1222 COVID-19 vaccine. The assay was immunoSEQ multiplex PCR, and TCRdb's table has in-frame clones only and misses some. The table has 100,000 to 150,000 clones, 92% seen once. The specimen was peripheral blood, collected on day 0 of AZD1222 vaccination. The receptors were sampled from an adult in good health.

This clone was seen only once. The chain couples TRBV19 to TRBJ2-7; perhaps TRBD2 as D (5 bases). The CDR3 has 14 residues. The germline gives CDR1 LNHDA, CDR2 SQIVND (reference sequence). V was pared by 6 bases and J by 4 bases, with 16 bases between. CDR3 DNA: TGTGCCAGTAGCCAGGAAGAGAGGGAATACGAGCAGTACTTC. Encoded protein: CASSQEEREYEQYF.

This sequence joins TRBV30 and TRBJ2-1; possible D gene TRBD2, 6 bases. The length of the CDR3 is 15 residues. Germline-derived CDR1 and CDR2 are GTSNPN and SVGIG (reference sequence). Trimming took 8 bases from V and 5 from J, leaving 22 bases between them. The CDR3 DNA reads TGTGCCCTCCTAAGGAGGGATAGGGCACACAATGAGCAGTTCTTC. It yields the protein CALLRRDRAHNEQFF.

The chain links TRBV24-1 to TRBJ2-3; D is ambiguous. The V end lost 4 bases, the J end lost 4 bases, and 14 bases lay between the germline ends. This CDR3 is built from 15 residues. Germline CDR1 reads KGHDR; CDR2 reads SFDVKD. The CDR3 region is CATSDPGPGPDTQYF. As DNA, the CDR3 is TGTGCCACCAGTGACCCTGGACCGGGCCCAGATACGCAGTATTTT.

V usage is TRBV18 and J usage is TRBJ1-5, with D maybe TRBD1 (5 bases). The germline gives CDR1 KGHSH, CDR2 LQKENI. The CDR3 has 17 amino acids. V dropped 4 bases and J dropped 0 bases, with 16 bases sitting between them. CDR3 sequence reads: CASSQRAVDISNQPQHF. The CDR3 region has the DNA TGTGCCAGCTCACAGAGGGCGGTGGACATTAGCAATCAGCCCCAGCATTTT.

The V gene is TRBV24-1, the J gene TRBJ1-2; D is unresolved. This CDR3 has 14 residues. The germline CDR1 and CDR2 sequences are KGHDR and SFDVKD. The ends were cut back, 7 bases at V and 2 bases at J, with 13 bases in the middle. The CDR3 nucleotides read TGTGCCACCAGCCCCTCGGGATCCAACTATGGCTACACCTTC. Amino acids: CATSPSGSNYGYTF.

This sequence joins TRBV5-1 and TRBJ2-7; 13 bases line up with TRBD2. CDR1 SGHRS and CDR2 YFSETQ come from the germline V gene. J was trimmed by 3 bases and V by 0 bases; bases with no gene match: 0. The CDR3 is 15 residues long. The CDR3 protein is CASSLGLAGGYEQYF. In DNA, the CDR3 is TGCGCCAGCAGCTTGGGACTAGCGGGAGGCTACGAGCAGTACTTC.

This clone is a singleton in its sample. The V call is TRBV25-1, the J call TRBJ2-3, with 13 bases identical to TRBD2. The CDR3 loop spans 14 amino acids. The J segment lost 14 bases and the V segment lost 1 base, leaving 6 bases of the junction unmatched. Germline assignment: CDR1 MGHDK and CDR2 SYGVNS. This chain's CDR3 is CASSEFATSGRRYF. The DNA for the CDR3 is TGTGCCAGCAGTGAATTCGCGACTAGCGGGAGGAGGTATTTT.

The DNA for the CDR3 is TGTGCCAGCAGACCCTGGGGGCCCCAAGAGACCCAGTACTTC. This encodes CASRPWGPQETQYF. This chain connects TRBV5-4 to TRBJ2-5; D may be TRBD1 (6 bases). Trimming removed 5 bases from V and 1 base from J, with 12 bases in between. Germline V gene sequence: CDR1 SGHNT, CDR2 YYREEE (reference sequence). This CDR3 has 14 residues. The full variable domain, in which reference TRBV5-4 and TRBJ2-5 provide the parts outside the CDR3, is ETGVTQSPTHLIKTRGQQVTLRCSSQSGHNTVSWYQQALGQGPQFIFQYYREEENGRGNFPPRFSGLQFPNYSSELNVNALELDDSALYLCASRPWGPQETQYFGPGTRLLVL.

The chain recombines TRBV30 with TRBJ2-1; 10 bases map to TRBD2. The CDR3 has 16 residues. V was pared by 7 bases and J by 4 bases, with 13 bases of the junction left unmatched. Germline loops: CDR1 GTSNPN, CDR2 SVGIG (reference sequence). The CDR3 DNA follows: TGTGCCTTTCTAGCGGGAGAGGGTATCCAGTACAATGAGCAGTTCTTC. It specifies CAFLAGEGIQYNEQFF.

The chain uses TRBV24-1 and TRBJ2-1; D not resolved. CDR1 and CDR2 from the germline V gene are KGHDR and SFDVKD. V gave up 0 bases and J gave up 0 bases, with 8 bases separating them. The CDR3 length is 16 residues. For the CDR3, the DNA is TGTGCCACCAGTGATTTGAAGAGAAGCTCCTACAATGAGCAGTTCTTC. Its translation is CATSDLKRSSYNEQFF.

The genes are TRBV11-3 and TRBJ2-1; D is uncertain. The CDR3 runs to 11 residues. Trimming cost V 1 base and J 9 bases, with 4 bases left between them. The germline V gene has CDR1 SGHNT and CDR2 YENEEA. The DNA of the CDR3 is TGTGCCAGCAGCTTAGCGGGTGAGCAGTTCTTC. This sequence encodes CASSLAGEQFF.

This chain joins TRBV24-1 and TRBJ1-2; TRBD1 agrees at 7 bases. J lost 11 bases, V lost 10 bases, and 15 bases had no gene match. In germline, CDR1 is KGHDR, CDR2 SFDVKD. This CDR3 is 13 amino acids long. The CDR3 loop is CATRRQGEWGYTF. CDR3 DNA sequence: TGTGCCACTAGAAGACAGGGCGAATGGGGGTACACCTTC.

This clone was detected only once. This sequence joins TRBV5-1 and TRBJ2-3, with D hard to call. Germline V gene sequence: CDR1 SGHRS, CDR2 YFSETQ. CDR3 length: 13 residues. V gave up 0 bases and J gave up 4 bases, with 6 bases separating them. The CDR3 sequence: CASSLGQADTQYF. The CDR3 DNA reads as TGCGCCAGCAGCTTGGGGCAGGCAGATACGCAGTATTTT.

This clone has more than one count but fewer than ten. CDR3 sequence reads: CATYGEGRRNTEAFF. In DNA, the CDR3 is TGTGCCACCTACGGGGAGGGCCGCAGGAACACTGAAGCTTTCTTT. The J gene is TRBJ1-1, the V gene TRBV6-6; D gene uncertain. Deletions cut 10 bases from V and 1 base from J, with 19 bases between. The CDR3 is 15 residues long. Germline CDR1 is MNHNY and CDR2 is SVGAGI (reference sequence).

Only a few counts were recorded for this clone. This rearrangement joins TRBV6-5 to TRBJ1-2, with D perhaps matching TRBD1 (5 bases). The V end was cut by 8 bases, the J end by 4 bases, with 11 bases between. CDR1 is MNHEY, CDR2 SVGAGI, per germline. CDR3 length: 12 amino acids. DNA for the CDR3: TGTGCCAGCGGGGGGACCTTCTATGGCTACACCTTC. This codes for CASGGTFYGYTF.

The chain uses TRBV6-1 and TRBJ1-5; D is ambiguous. The V gene lost 1 base and the J gene lost 5 bases, with 6 bases spanning the gap. Germline CDR1 reads MNHNS; CDR2 reads SASEGT. This CDR3 is built from 13 residues. CDR3 amino acids: CASSEVTDQPQHF. The CDR3 coding sequence is TGTGCCAGCAGTGAAGTTACGGATCAGCCCCAGCATTTT.

V and J are TRBV24-1 and TRBJ1-5; possibly TRBD1 for D (5 bases). This CDR3 is built from 13 residues. V lost 5 bases to trimming and J lost 4 bases, with 8 bases between them. In germline, CDR1 is KGHDR, CDR2 SFDVKD. CDR3 bases: TGTGCCACCAGTGGGGACGGGAATCAGCCCCAGCATTTT. Protein product: CATSGDGNQPQHF.

The chain recombines TRBV19 with TRBJ1-1, with 10 bases that match TRBD1. J was trimmed by 4 bases and V by 10 bases; bases with no gene match: 12. The germline V gene encodes CDR1 LNHDA and CDR2 SQIVND (reference sequence). CDR3 length equals 15 residues. CDR3 amino acids: CANRGWDRGCTEAFF. For the CDR3, the DNA is TGTGCCAATAGGGGGTGGGACAGGGGTTGCACTGAAGCTTTCTTT.

V usage is TRBV6-5 and J usage is TRBJ2-3; D unclear. Trimming took 6 bases from V and 0 from J, leaving 10 bases between them. This CDR3 region has 14 residues. From germline, CDR1 is MNHEY and CDR2 SVGAGI. This chain's CDR3 is CASRRHTSTDTQYF. In DNA form, the CDR3 reads TGTGCCAGCAGGCGACATACTAGCACAGATACGCAGTATTTT.

The V gene is TRBV19, the J gene TRBJ2-7, with no clear D. CDR3 length equals 12 residues. The germline CDR1 and CDR2 sequences are LNHDA and SQIVND (reference sequence). V lost 9 bases, J lost 0 bases, and 9 bases lay in between. The DNA of the CDR3 is TGTGCCAGCTCAGACATCTCCTACGAGCAGTACTTC. Translation gives CASSDISYEQYF.

The V call is TRBV10-3, the J call TRBJ1-2; 9 bases are a match to TRBD1. The CDR3 totals 15 residues. Germline loops: CDR1 ENHRY, CDR2 SYGVKD. V dropped 2 bases and J dropped 6; count of bases not matched to a gene: 7. CDR3 DNA sequence: TGTGCCATCAGTGAGCAGCATGGGACAGGGAATGGCTACACCTTC. Translating it yields CAISEQHGTGNGYTF.

The chain couples TRBV5-6 to TRBJ2-7; D is perhaps TRBD1 (6 bases). The germline V gene has CDR1 SGHDT and CDR2 YYEEEE. This CDR3 spans 14 amino acids. In DNA, the CDR3 is TGTGCACCGCCTTTCCAGGGGAGATGCAGGGGACAGTACTTC. This codes for CAPPFQGRCRGQYF. Drawing the rest from reference TRBV5-6 and TRBJ2-7, the complete variable domain is DAGVTQSPTHLIKTRGQQVTLRCSPKSGHDTVSWYQQALGQGPQFIFQYYEEEERQRGNFPDRFSGHQFPNYSSELNVNALLLGDSALYLCAPPFQGRCRGQYFGPGTRLTVT.

The chain carries TRBV7-9 and TRBJ2-3, with 10 nucleotides matching TRBD2. CDR3 length equals 15 residues. Germline assignment: CDR1 SEHNR and CDR2 FQNEAQ (reference sequence). V trimming: 5 bases; J trimming: 2 bases; junction bases outside the gene matches: 4. The CDR3 sequence is CASSIGLADTDTQYF. The CDR3 DNA sequence: TGTGCCAGCAGCATCGGACTAGCGGACACAGATACGCAGTATTTT.

This chain joins TRBV24-1 and TRBJ1-5; tentative D call: TRBD1 (6 bases). Deletions cut 5 bases from V and 3 bases from J, with 19 bases between. CDR3 length equals 17 residues. Germline-derived CDR1 and CDR2 are KGHDR and SFDVKD. The CDR3 DNA sequence: TGTGCCACCAGTGCGCCACAGGGTGGGGGCTTCAATCAGCCCCAGCATTTT. Protein: CATSAPQGGGFNQPQHF.

This clone was found a few times. The chain is built from TRBV3-1 (or the pseudogene TRBV3-2) and TRBJ2-7; possibly TRBD1 or TRBD2 for D (5 bases each). Per the germline V gene, CDR1 is LGHDT and CDR2 is YNNKEL (reference sequence). Trimming stripped 7 bases from V and 1 base from J, with 14 bases between. The CDR3 extends over 14 amino acids. The CDR3 reads CASTPRGGSYEQYF. DNA for the CDR3: TGTGCCAGCACCCCACGGGGCGGATCCTACGAGCAGTACTTC.

Comment on this clone: The sample holds other DNA sequences that translate to the same CDR3. The chain links TRBV5-1 to TRBJ2-7; perhaps D is TRBD1 or TRBD2 (5 bases each). The germline CDR1 and CDR2 sequences are SGHRS and YFSETQ. The V and J ends lost 0 bases and 1 base respectively, with 14 bases between them. This CDR3 is 16 amino acids long. As DNA, the CDR3 is TGCGCCAGCAGCTTGGGTGGGACGGCAATTTCCTACGAGCAGTACTTC. Protein: CASSLGGTAISYEQYF.